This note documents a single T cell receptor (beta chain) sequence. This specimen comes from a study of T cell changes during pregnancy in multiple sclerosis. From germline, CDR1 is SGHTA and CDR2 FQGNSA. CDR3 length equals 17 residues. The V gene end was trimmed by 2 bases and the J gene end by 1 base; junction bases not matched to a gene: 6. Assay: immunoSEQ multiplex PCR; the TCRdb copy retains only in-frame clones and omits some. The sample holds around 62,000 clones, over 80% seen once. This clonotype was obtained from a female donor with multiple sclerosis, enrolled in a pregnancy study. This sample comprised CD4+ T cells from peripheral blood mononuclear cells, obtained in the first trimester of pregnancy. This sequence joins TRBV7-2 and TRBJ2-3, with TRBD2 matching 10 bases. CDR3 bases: TGTGCCAGCAGCTTATTTGCTAGCGGGGGAGGCACAGATACGCAGTATTTT. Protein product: CASSLFASGGGTDTQYF.